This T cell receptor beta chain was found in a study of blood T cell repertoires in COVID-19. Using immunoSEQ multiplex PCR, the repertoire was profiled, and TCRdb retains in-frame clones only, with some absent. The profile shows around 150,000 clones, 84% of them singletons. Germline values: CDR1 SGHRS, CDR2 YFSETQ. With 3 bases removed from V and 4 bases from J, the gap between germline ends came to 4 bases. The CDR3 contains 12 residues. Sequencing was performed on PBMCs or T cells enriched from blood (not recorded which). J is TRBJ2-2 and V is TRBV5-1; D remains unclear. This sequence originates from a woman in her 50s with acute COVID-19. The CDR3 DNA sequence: TGCGCCAGCAGCTACTTCACCGGGGAGCTGTTTTTT. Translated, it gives CASSYFTGELFF.